Listed here are 15 T cell receptor beta chains from one sample, sequenced in a study of OX40 agonist ivuxolimab in advanced cancers. TCRdb's copy holds only in-frame clones and misses some; the assay was immunoSEQ multiplex PCR. The repertoire holds roughly 50,000 clones, with about three quarters as singletons. The material was CD4+ or CD8+ T cells sorted from blood, obtained in a trial of the OX40 agonist ivuxolimab. Source of these receptors: an adult with an advanced solid tumor such as melanoma, head and neck, liver or kidney cancer.

The chain has TRBV11-3 and TRBJ2-3, with 10 positions matching TRBD2. The V gene's germline CDR1 is SGHNT and CDR2 YENEEA. V dropped 5 bases and J dropped 5; count of bases not matched to a gene: 10. The CDR3 extends over 16 amino acids. In DNA, the CDR3 is TGTGCCAGCAGCCTGAATAGCGGGAGGTTAGGAGATACGCAGTATTTT. Its protein product is CASSLNSGRLGDTQYF. The complete variable domain, with remaining parts taken from reference TRBV11-3 and TRBJ2-3, reads EAGVVQSPRYKIIEKKQPVAFWCNPISGHNTLYWYLQNLGQGPELLIRYENEEAVDDSQLPKDRFSAERLKGVDSTLKIQPAELGDSAVYLCASSLNSGRLGDTQYFGPGTRLTVL.

The gene calls are TRBV19 and TRBJ2-5; tentative D call: TRBD1 (5 bases). The V end was cut by 7 bases, the J end by 2 bases, with 11 bases between. Germline CDR1 LNHDA, CDR2 SQIVND (reference sequence). CDR3 size: 13 residues. The CDR3 DNA follows: TGTGCCAGTAAACAGGACACACAAGAGACCCAGTACTTC. Protein sequence: CASKQDTQETQYF.

V gene TRBV9 combines with J gene TRBJ2-1, with a possible D match to TRBD2 (5 bases). Germline CDR1 and CDR2: SGDLS and YYNGEE. The germline V and J ends were trimmed by 2 bases and 3 bases, with 12 bases remaining between them. The CDR3 sequence is 15 residues long. The CDR3 spells CASSVDYPHYNEQFF. CDR3 DNA sequence: TGTGCCAGCAGCGTCGACTACCCACACTACAATGAGCAGTTCTTC.

The rearrangement uses TRBV18 and TRBJ2-3, with D unclear. The CDR3 is 13 residues long. V lost 3 bases, J lost 4 bases, and 8 bases lay in between. Germline CDR1 KGHSH, CDR2 LQKENI. The CDR3: CASSPLRADTQYF. The CDR3, as DNA: TGTGCCAGCTCACCCCTTCGAGCAGATACGCAGTATTTT.

This chain connects TRBV19 to TRBJ2-1, with D tentatively TRBD2 (5 bases). The CDR3 is 15 residues long. Trimming took off 6 bases at V and 6 bases at J, with 18 bases between the two ends. Germline loops: CDR1 LNHDA, CDR2 SQIVND (reference sequence). The CDR3 region is CASSVWGDYSNEQFF. CDR3 nucleotide sequence: TGTGCCAGTAGCGTTTGGGGAGACTATTCCAATGAGCAGTTCTTC. The whole variable domain, filled in from reference TRBV19 and TRBJ2-1, reads DGGITQSPKYLFRKEGQNVTLSCEQNLNHDAMYWYRQDPGQGLRLIYYSQIVNDFQKGDIAEGYSVSREKKESFPLTVTSAQKNPTAFYLCASSVWGDYSNEQFFGPGTRLTVL.

The sample holds a few counts of this clone. The chain joins TRBV27 to TRBJ1-6; tentatively, D is TRBD1 (5 bases). The V gene lost 5 bases and the J gene lost 9 bases, with 23 bases spanning the gap. Germline CDR1 MNHEY, CDR2 SMNVEV (reference sequence). CDR3 length equals 17 residues. In DNA form, the CDR3 reads TGTGCCAGCAGTACCTCGACTGGGGCGCTTATAGTTTCACCCCTCCACTTT. It is translated as CASSTSTGALIVSPLHF.

This clone was counted a single time. The chain uses TRBV11-2 and TRBJ1-2; D gene uncertain. Germline values: CDR1 SGHAT, CDR2 FQNNGV. This CDR3 has 13 amino acids. The germline V and J ends were trimmed by 3 bases and 1 base, with 6 bases remaining between them. The CDR3 loop reads CASSFSGNYGYTF. In DNA form, the CDR3 reads TGTGCCAGCAGCTTTTCTGGTAACTATGGCTACACCTTC.

The genes are TRBV13 and TRBJ2-2, with 7 bases identical to TRBD2. Germline CDR1 reads PRHDT; CDR2 reads FYEKMQ (reference sequence). The CDR3 runs to 16 residues. The V segment lost 5 bases and the J segment 6 bases; nucleotides outside the gene matches: 12. The CDR3 bases are TGTGCCAGCAGCCCAGTAGGACTAGTCGTCGCCGGGGAGCTGTTTTTT. Protein: CASSPVGLVVAGELFF.

The chain couples TRBV5-1 to TRBJ2-1, with D tentatively TRBD1 (6 bases). The CDR3 sequence is 15 residues long. Germline assignment: CDR1 SGHRS and CDR2 YFSETQ. Trimming stripped 2 bases from V and 0 bases from J, with 9 bases between. CDR3 nucleotides: TGCGCCAGCAGCTTCACAGGGAGCTCCTACAATGAGCAGTTCTTC. Amino acid sequence: CASSFTGSSYNEQFF.

This clone was counted a single time. This chain connects TRBV5-6 to TRBJ2-5; D uncertain. The closer fit of TRBJ2-7 to the DNA end suggests the J call may be wrong. Per the germline V gene, CDR1 is SGHDT and CDR2 is YYEEEE. The CDR3 consists of 11 residues. The CDR3 is CASSITLEQYF. The CDR3 DNA sequence: TGTGCCAGCAGCATCACCCTCGAGCAGTACTTC.

The chain combines TRBV9 with TRBJ2-3; D possibly uses TRBD1 or TRBD2 (6 bases each). V dropped 4 bases and J dropped 1 base, with 13 bases sitting between them. The CDR3 has 15 amino acids. The germline V gene has CDR1 SGDLS and CDR2 YYNGEE. For the CDR3, the DNA is TGTGCCAGCAGCCCGGGGGCTAGCGGCACAGATACGCAGTATTTT. It specifies CASSPGASGTDTQYF.

The V and J genes are TRBV27 and TRBJ1-1, with D perhaps TRBD1 (5 bases). Germline assignment: CDR1 MNHEY and CDR2 SMNVEV (reference sequence). The CDR3 loop spans 17 amino acids. Trimming removed 3 bases from V and 1 base from J, with 18 bases in between. This chain's CDR3 is CASSFDSQRDQNTEAFF. The CDR3, as DNA: TGTGCCAGCAGTTTCGACAGCCAGAGGGACCAGAACACTGAAGCTTTCTTT.

This sequence joins TRBV7-7 and TRBJ2-7, with D unresolved. V dropped 1 base and J dropped 0 bases, with 10 bases sitting between them. Germline-derived CDR1 and CDR2 are SSHAT and FNYEAQ (reference sequence). The CDR3 covers 15 residues. The CDR3 sequence: CASSLEFGSSYEQYF. The CDR3 nucleotides read TGTGCCAGCAGCTTAGAGTTTGGCAGCTCCTACGAGCAGTACTTC.

By share, this clone counts as medium-sized. This chain joins TRBV10-1 and TRBJ2-1, with 8 bases matching TRBD1. V lost 5 bases and J lost 4; bases outside the gene matches: 10. The CDR3 is 16 residues long. Germline V CDR1 and CDR2: WNHNN, SYGVQD (reference sequence). CDR3 amino acids: CASSLSGTGAYNEQFF. The CDR3 coding sequence is TGCGCCAGCAGTCTTTCCGGGACAGGAGCATACAATGAGCAGTTCTTC.

This clone was detected a few times. V usage is TRBV10-2 and J usage is TRBJ2-1; 11 nucleotides align to TRBD2. This CDR3 is 15 amino acids long. In germline, CDR1 is WSHSY, CDR2 SAAADI. J was trimmed by 4 bases and V by 4 bases; bases with no gene match: 3. The CDR3 sequence is CASSALAGEYNEQFF. For the CDR3, the DNA is TGCGCCAGCAGTGCACTAGCGGGAGAGTACAATGAGCAGTTCTTC.